One sample yielded the 5 T cell receptor beta chains listed below, sequenced in a study of blood T cell repertoires in COVID-19. Profiling relied on immunoSEQ multiplex PCR, and the TCRdb table lists in-frame clones only, not all of them. The top ten clones hold over 4% of a sample with fewer than 300,000 clones, about four fifths of them seen once. Source material: PBMCs or T cells enriched from blood (not recorded which). The receptors come from a man in his forties who had been exposed to COVID-19.

The chain couples TRBV29-1 to TRBJ1-1; TRBD1 matches 7 bases. Germline lookup yields CDR1 SQVTM and CDR2 ANQGSEA. V dropped 7 bases and J dropped 4; count of bases not matched to a gene: 9. This CDR3 has 13 residues. CDR3 residues: CSGRQGSGTEAFF. CDR3 DNA sequence: TGCAGCGGACGACAGGGCTCAGGCACTGAAGCTTTCTTT.

The rearrangement links TRBV2 to TRBJ2-7, with D perhaps TRBD1 (6 bases). The germline CDR1 and CDR2 sequences are SNHLY and FYNNEI. Trimming took off 3 bases at V and 2 bases at J, with 11 bases between the two ends. The CDR3 is 14 residues long. DNA for the CDR3: TGTGCCAGCAGTGAGGGGACATGGCCCTACGAGCAGTACTTC. Translation gives CASSEGTWPYEQYF.

This chain links TRBV6-4 with TRBJ2-3; D might be TRBD2 (5 bases). Trimming cost V 1 base and J 3 bases, with 11 bases left between them. The CDR3 covers 15 residues. Germline V gene sequence: CDR1 MRHNA, CDR2 SNTAGT. The CDR3 sequence: CASSDYSGTTDTQYF. The CDR3 nucleotides read TGTGCCAGCAGTGACTACAGCGGAACAACAGATACGCAGTATTTT.

The V and J genes are TRBV12-3 or TRBV12-4 and TRBJ2-5; D perhaps matches TRBD1 (5 bases). V was pared by 10 bases and J by 5 bases, with 17 bases between. The CDR3 is 13 residues long. The DNA for the CDR3 is TGTGCCACCCAATTAGGGGCCAGTGAGACCCAGTACTTC. Translation: CATQLGASETQYF.

The chain links TRBV10-1 to TRBJ2-5; D perhaps matches TRBD2 (7 bases). This CDR3 is built from 16 residues. Trimming took off 6 bases at V and 9 bases at J, with 26 bases between the two ends. Germline V CDR1 and CDR2: WNHNN, SYGVQD (reference sequence). CDR3 loop: CASSQEASGEGGAQYF. The DNA of the CDR3 is TGCGCCAGCAGCCAAGAAGCTAGCGGCGAGGGGGGGGCCCAGTACTTC.